These 18 T cell receptor beta chains share one sample of origin, sequenced in a study of T-cell memory formation after mild COVID-19. TCRdb reprocessed the 5' RACE reads via MiXCR and lists one record per CDR3 protein. The sample yields about 430,000 distinct CDR3 sequences, approximately 24% seen once. The sample consisted of PBMCs or a T cell subset sorted from them (not recorded which). These receptor sequences come from an adult woman who had mild COVID-19 (a few samples of this study predate the infection). Cell type and time point are not known.

V and J are TRBV20-1 and TRBJ2-1, with 8 bases that match TRBD2. V lost 3 bases, J lost 4 bases, and 11 bases stayed unmatched. There are 16 residues in the CDR3. Germline V gene lookup returns CDR1 DFQATT and CDR2 SNEGSKA (reference sequence). CDR3 nucleotides: TGCAGTGCTAGGCTAGCAAGCGGGAGTAAGTACAATGAGCAGTTCTTC. Its translation: CSARLASGSKYNEQFF.

The chain couples TRBV2 to TRBJ1-3, with D possibly being TRBD1 (6 bases). V was shortened by 9 bases and J by 9 bases, with 12 bases between the two germline ends. The germline CDR1 and CDR2 sequences are SNHLY and FYNNEI. The CDR3 consists of 11 residues. The CDR3 sequence is CARDVQGTIYF. The DNA for the CDR3 is TGTGCCAGGGACGTACAGGGCACCATATATTTT.

This clonotype was seen a few times. This rearrangement joins TRBV7-2 to TRBJ2-5; 8 positions agree with TRBD1. The CDR3 spans 14 residues. J was trimmed by 2 bases and V by 6 bases; bases with no gene match: 5. Germline V gene lookup returns CDR1 SGHTA and CDR2 FQGNSA. CDR3 region: CASRRRTGQETQYF. For the CDR3, the DNA is TGTGCCAGCAGACGAAGGACAGGGCAAGAGACCCAGTACTTC.

The chain employs TRBV6-9 and TRBJ2-3, with TRBD2 matching 11 bases. Germline-derived CDR1 and CDR2 are MNHGY and SVAAGI. V lost 5 bases and J lost 4; bases outside the gene matches: 5. This CDR3 comprises 15 residues. In nucleotides, the CDR3 is TGTGCCAGCAGTCGTAGCGGGGGGGCCTCAGATACGCAGTATTTT. Its translation: CASSRSGGASDTQYF.

The chain is built from TRBV9 and TRBJ1-1; TRBD1 matches 11 bases. Looked up from germline, CDR1 is SGDLS and CDR2 is YYNGEE. V gave up 0 bases and J gave up 4 bases; unmatched junction bases: 2. The CDR3 sequence is 15 residues long. The CDR3 is CASSVGGTGGTEAFF. The CDR3 nucleotides are TGTGCCAGCAGCGTAGGAGGGACAGGGGGCACTGAAGCTTTCTTT.

This clonotype was picked up a small number of times. The chain is built from TRBV6-5 and TRBJ2-7; tentative D call: TRBD1 (6 bases). Germline V gives CDR1 MNHEY, CDR2 SVGAGI. This CDR3 spans 14 amino acids. Trimming took off 3 bases at V and 3 bases at J, with 12 bases between the two ends. The CDR3 sequence is CASSYGDTDYEQYF. The CDR3 DNA is TGTGCCAGCAGTTATGGGGACACCGACTACGAGCAGTACTTC.

Many counts were recorded for this clonotype. V usage is TRBV3-1 and J usage is TRBJ2-2; D remains unclear. CDR3 size: 11 residues. V was trimmed by 3 bases and J by 4 bases, leaving 0 bases between them. Germline V gene data show CDR1 as LGHDT and CDR2 as YNNKEL (reference sequence). CDR3 nucleotides: TGTGCCAGCAGCCACACCGGGGAGCTGTTTTTT. This sequence encodes CASSHTGELFF.

A single count supports this clonotype. The chain carries TRBV3-1 and TRBJ1-1, with D maybe TRBD1 (5 bases). Trimming pared 5 bases from V and 1 base from J, leaving 17 bases between. CDR3 size: 16 residues. Germline V gives CDR1 LGHDT, CDR2 YNNKEL (reference sequence). This CDR3 reads CASSVGAASGNTEAFF. The CDR3 coding sequence is TGTGCCAGCAGCGTCGGGGCAGCCTCGGGGAACACTGAAGCTTTCTTT. The entire variable domain, with the rest obtained from reference TRBV3-1 and TRBJ1-1, is as follows: DTAVSQTPKYLVTQMGNDKSIKCEQNLGHDTMYWYKQDSKKFLKIMFSYNNKELIINETVPNRFSPKSPDKAHLNLHINSLELGDSAVYFCASSVGAASGNTEAFFGQGTRLTVV.

This clonotype was detected a few times. The CDR3 sequence: CASPNGDTQYF. In DNA form, the CDR3 reads TGCGCCAGCCCAAACGGGGATACGCAGTATTTT. J is TRBJ2-3 and V is TRBV23-1; D gene ambiguous. TRBV23-1 qualifies as an ORF whose function is uncertain. The CDR3 length is 11 residues. The ends were cut back, 8 bases at V and 6 bases at J, with 9 bases in the middle.

This clonotype was found many times. This chain connects TRBV4-3 to TRBJ2-1; 10 bases are a match to TRBD1. Germline CDR1 LGHNA, CDR2 YSLEER. The CDR3 extends over 16 amino acids. J was trimmed by 9 bases and V by 0 bases; bases with no gene match: 8. The DNA of the CDR3 is TGCGCCAGCAGCCAAGAGAGGACAGGGGGACTTGGTGAGCAGTTCTTC. Its translation: CASSQERTGGLGEQFF.

This clonotype was seen more than once but under ten times. This chain links TRBV2 with TRBJ2-7; D gene ambiguous. The CDR3 spans 12 residues. The ends were cut back, 6 bases at V and 7 bases at J, with 13 bases in the middle. Per germline, CDR1 SNHLY and CDR2 FYNNEI. The DNA of the CDR3 is TGTGCCAGCAGGACTGAACGGGCGGAGCAGTACTTC. It encodes CASRTERAEQYF.

The rearrangement joins TRBV6-2 or TRBV6-3 to TRBJ2-3; 9 bases agree with TRBD1. The CDR3 loop spans 13 amino acids. Germline CDR1 reads MNHEY; CDR2 reads SVGEGT. The V gene end was trimmed by 7 bases and the J gene end by 2 bases; junction bases not matched to a gene: 1. CDR3 nucleotides: TGTGCCAGCAAACAGGGGGCCACAGATACGCAGTATTTT. Amino acids: CASKQGATDTQYF.

This clonotype was detected a few times. The CDR3 nucleotides read TGTGCCAGCAGCCAAGTGGGGGGGCCATTCTACGAGCAGTACTTC. It encodes CASSQVGGPFYEQYF. The chain recombines TRBV14 with TRBJ2-7, with a weak D call TRBD2 (7 bases). This CDR3 spans 15 amino acids. With 1 base removed from V and 3 bases from J, the gap between germline ends came to 13 bases. Germline CDR1 SGHDN, CDR2 FVKESK.

At least ten counts were recorded for this clonotype. The J gene is TRBJ2-7, the V gene TRBV12-3 or TRBV12-4; D is ambiguous. V gave up 1 base and J gave up 4 bases, with 8 bases separating them. The CDR3 runs to 13 residues. The CDR3 nucleotides are TGTGCCAGCAGTTTAGTGGGCAGTTACGAGCAGTACTTC. This codes for CASSLVGSYEQYF.

The chain combines TRBV5-4 with TRBJ1-1, with unresolved D. Germline V gives CDR1 SGHNT, CDR2 YYREEE (reference sequence). Trimming shortened V by 0 bases and J by 7 bases, and 7 bases separated the two germline ends. The CDR3 has 12 residues. The CDR3 sequence is CASSLDSFEAFF. The CDR3 nucleotides are TGTGCCAGCAGCTTGGATTCGTTTGAAGCTTTCTTT.

V gene TRBV24-1 combines with J gene TRBJ2-3, with a weak D call TRBD2 (6 bases). The CDR3 contains 16 residues. V shed 2 bases and J shed 4 bases, with 15 bases lying between them. Germline lookup yields CDR1 KGHDR and CDR2 SFDVKD. The DNA for the CDR3 is TGTGCCACCAGTGATTCTGGGGGGAATATCCCAGATACGCAGTATTTT. This gives the protein CATSDSGGNIPDTQYF.

The chain has TRBV24-1 and TRBJ2-2; 8 nucleotides agree with TRBD2. The CDR3 has 15 amino acids. V was clipped by 3 bases and J by 4 bases; unmatched bases: 3. Germline V CDR1 and CDR2: KGHDR, SFDVKD. CDR3 in DNA: TGTGCCACCAGTGATCCGGGACTAGTCACCGGGGAGCTGTTTTTT. Encoded protein: CATSDPGLVTGELFF.

This clonotype was observed many times. J is TRBJ2-1 and V is TRBV5-1; D gene ambiguous. This CDR3 has 14 amino acids. V lost 5 bases to trimming and J lost 8 bases, with 17 bases between them. Germline values: CDR1 SGHRS, CDR2 YFSETQ. The CDR3 coding sequence is TGCGCCAGCAGTTTTGGACCTCCGTGGGATGAGCAGTTCTTC. This gives the protein CASSFGPPWDEQFF.